This T cell receptor beta chain came from a study of Ad26.COV2.S vaccination and SARS-CoV-2 variants. Using immunoSEQ multiplex PCR, the repertoire was profiled, and TCRdb retains in-frame clones only, with some absent. The data contain about 400,000 clones, roughly 90% of them seen just once; the ten biggest clones take up less than 4%. Stated treatment: roughly 19 received Ad26.COV2.S at low or high dose, single or two shots; roughly 5 received placebo; per-sample allocation not given. Sampling occurred on day 63 after the first vaccine or placebo injection. CDR3 length: 17 residues. CDR1 is SGHTA and CDR2 is FQGNSA in the germline V gene. Between the trimmed V and J ends, which lost 6 bases and 1 base, there was a span of 21 bases. Study observations and caveats: Those who received the vaccine showed greater spike-specific TCR breadth than those given placebo.

This clone was picked up one time. What it binds is not known. The receptor comes from a person between 18 and 65 years old who received the Ad26.COV2.S COVID-19 vaccine or a placebo. The V call is TRBV7-2, the J call TRBJ2-5; unclear D gene. This specimen was peripheral blood, taken in a trial of Ad26.COV2.S vaccine versus placebo. The CDR3 coding sequence is TGTGCCAGCAGACCGGAGATCACACCGGACGGCCAAGAGACCCAGTACTTC. Amino acids: CASRPEITPDGQETQYF.